A single sample is the source of the 13 T cell receptor beta chains below, sequenced in a study of cytomegalovirus exposure and HLA in healthy donors. The PCR contained 60 Vbeta and 13 Jbeta primers. Profiling relied on immunoSEQ multiplex PCR, and the TCRdb table lists in-frame clones only, not all of them. The sample contains about 210,000 clones, about 83% of which appear only once. Sequencing was performed on PBMCs. The receptors stem from a woman in her forties or fifties in good health and CMV-seropositive.

This clone was seen a few times. V and J are TRBV5-4 and TRBJ2-1; 7 bases agree with TRBD1. Per the germline V gene, CDR1 is SGHNT and CDR2 is YYREEE (reference sequence). V shed 0 bases and J 4 bases; nucleotides not matched to a gene: 4. The CDR3 runs to 15 residues. Written as DNA, the CDR3 is TGTGCCAGCAGCTTGGGGGGACAGAAGTACAATGAGCAGTTCTTC. Protein product: CASSLGGQKYNEQFF.

This clone was observed once. The chain employs TRBV7-8 and TRBJ2-7, with 9 bases identical to TRBD1. The V segment lost 4 bases and the J segment 6 bases; nucleotides outside the gene matches: 13. This CDR3 is built from 16 residues. CDR1 SGHVS and CDR2 FQNEAQ come from the germline V gene. The CDR3 is CASSSIFSATGGEQYF. CDR3 in DNA: TGTGCCAGCAGCTCCATCTTTTCGGCGACAGGGGGCGAGCAGTACTTC.

The CDR3 region has the DNA TGTGCCAGCAGGGCGGGAGGGCGGCATTCACCCCTCCACTTT. Its protein product is CASRAGGRHSPLHF. V and J are TRBV27 and TRBJ1-6; D is unresolved. V lost 6 bases and J lost 8, with 14 bases in between. CDR3 length: 14 amino acids. Germline-derived CDR1 and CDR2 are MNHEY and SMNVEV (reference sequence).

CDR3 DNA: TGTGCCAGCTCACCGAAGATACAGGGGGCGGCCGGGGAGCTGTTTTTT. Its protein product is CASSPKIQGAAGELFF. The chain links TRBV18 to TRBJ2-2; 9 nucleotides line up with TRBD1. Trimming cost V 3 bases and J 6 bases; bases outside gene matches: 8. CDR3 length: 16 amino acids. Germline values: CDR1 KGHSH, CDR2 LQKENI.

This chain joins TRBV28 and TRBJ2-7; 7 bases map to TRBD1. This CDR3 region has 14 residues. Germline-derived CDR1 and CDR2 are MDHEN and SYDVKM. V lost 7 bases and J lost 2; bases outside the gene matches: 8. CDR3 loop: CASTETGDAYEQYF. The CDR3 bases are TGTGCCAGCACTGAAACAGGGGACGCCTACGAGCAGTACTTC.

V usage is TRBV7-2 and J usage is TRBJ2-5; TRBD2 might be the D (5 bases). CDR1 is SGHTA, CDR2 FQGNSA, per germline. CDR3 length: 15 amino acids. Trimming stripped 3 bases from V and 1 base from J, with 12 bases between. The CDR3 reads CASSFAETTQETQYF. The CDR3 DNA reads as TGTGCCAGCAGCTTCGCCGAGACTACCCAAGAGACCCAGTACTTC.

This chain uses TRBV28 with TRBJ2-7; 9 positions agree with TRBD1. The CDR3 loop spans 14 amino acids. Germline trimming cut 6 bases from V and 1 base from J; bases unmatched to any gene: 4. The germline V gene encodes CDR1 MDHEN and CDR2 SYDVKM. For the CDR3, the DNA is TGTGCCAGCAGCCCCGGGACAGGGTCCTACGAGCAGTACTTC. Translation: CASSPGTGSYEQYF.

The V and J genes are TRBV5-1 and TRBJ1-2; D might be TRBD1 (6 bases). V shed 4 bases and J shed 6 bases, with 16 bases lying between them. Germline V CDR1 and CDR2: SGHRS, YFSETQ. The CDR3 is 14 amino acids. CDR3 bases: TGCGCCAGCAGCCAATCGGGGCAGGGGAATGGCTACACCTTC. This gives the protein CASSQSGQGNGYTF.

The sample holds a few counts of this clone. This chain uses TRBV18 with TRBJ1-1; D is unclear. CDR1 and CDR2 from the germline V gene are KGHSH and LQKENI. V shed 4 bases and J shed 3 bases, with 9 bases lying between them. This CDR3 region has 13 residues. CDR3: CASSLGHHTEAFF. CDR3 in DNA: TGTGCCAGCTCACTGGGCCACCACACTGAAGCTTTCTTT.

This sequence joins TRBV7-8 and TRBJ2-3, with D perhaps TRBD2 (6 bases). Germline CDR1 and CDR2: SGHVS and FQNEAQ. The CDR3 contains 16 residues. V shed 8 bases and J shed 3 bases, with 21 bases lying between them. The CDR3: CASVKGGGIVTDTQYF. CDR3 in DNA: TGTGCCAGCGTAAAAGGCGGAGGGATAGTGACAGATACGCAGTATTTT.

The gene calls are TRBV27 and TRBJ2-5, with 11 bases that match TRBD2. The CDR3 totals 16 residues. Losses at the gene ends were 5 bases for V and 7 bases for J; bases not matched to a gene: 12. Germline loops: CDR1 MNHEY, CDR2 SMNVEV (reference sequence). CDR3 loop: CASSPLSSGGRGTQYF. CDR3 DNA sequence: TGTGCCAGCAGTCCTTTATCTAGCGGGGGGCGAGGGACCCAGTACTTC.

The J gene is TRBJ1-6, the V gene TRBV4-2; a possible D gene is TRBD1 (6 bases). The CDR3 runs to 15 residues. In germline, CDR1 is LGHNA, CDR2 YNFKEQ. V was cut by 4 bases and J by 10 bases, with 17 bases left in between. CDR3 region: CASSLRGALGSPLHF. Written as DNA, the CDR3 is TGTGCCAGCAGCCTCCGGGGGGCGTTGGGGTCACCCCTCCACTTT.

The chain is built from TRBV11-2 and TRBJ1-2; unclear D gene. The CDR3 consists of 12 residues. V was clipped by 3 bases and J by 9 bases, with 11 bases between them. CDR1 and CDR2 (germline): SGHAT, FQNNGV. The CDR3 spells CASSLGRARYTF. CDR3 bases: TGTGCCAGCAGCTTGGGGAGGGCCCGCTACACCTTC. Looking up the rest from reference TRBV11-2 and TRBJ1-2 gives the full variable domain: EAGVAQSPRYKIIEKRQSVAFWCNPISGHATLYWYQQILGQGPKLLIQFQNNGVVDDSQLPKDRFSAERLKGVDSTLKIQPAKLEDSAVYLCASSLGRARYTFGSGTRLTVV.